One T cell receptor (beta chain) is described in this entry. Cohort 3 donors counted as recovered after two negative PCRs, clearance, or resolved symptoms. This specimen comes from a study of blood T cell repertoires in COVID-19. Study overall: Acute and convalescent COVID-19 specimens originated in the United States, Italy and Spain. PBMCs, B-cell-depleted T cells, or T cells were the source of the cDNA or gDNA that made up the material.

As processed by the authors: Amplification from reference gene primers served as the basis for estimated nucleated cell counts. Profiling relied on immunoSEQ multiplex PCR, and the TCRdb table lists in-frame clones only, not all of them. V, J and clone size are taken as reported in that table, and D and trimming were inferred from the DNA itself. The sample contains fewer than 300,000 clones, 75% to 95% of which appear only once. There are 14 residues in the CDR3. Deletions cut 5 bases from V and 2 bases from J, with 13 bases between. Germline V gene sequence: CDR1 LGHDT, CDR2 YNNKEL (reference sequence).

Sequencing was carried out using PBMCs or T cells enriched from blood (not recorded which). The TCR was taken from a woman in her 30s who had recovered from COVID-19. V and J are TRBV3-1 (or the pseudogene TRBV3-2) and TRBJ2-7; D might be TRBD1 (6 bases). The DNA for the CDR3 is TGTGCCAGCAGCGTAACAGGGAACCCCTACGAGCAGTACTTC. This gives the protein CASSVTGNPYEQYF.